The 9 T cell receptor beta chains in this list originate from one sample, sequenced in a study of T-cell reconstitution after alpha-beta-depleted transplantation in children. Unique molecular identifiers were used in preparing the TCRbeta library. TCRdb recomputed calls from the PCR reads with MiXCR, one row per CDR3 protein. Among around 960,000 distinct CDR3 sequences, about 30% were seen once, and the ten largest hold 25% to 35%. The sequencing used PBMCs, mostly from graft donor cells, collected 360 days after TCRalphabeta/CD19-depleted stem cell transplant. These receptors all stem from a boy under three years old who had a stem cell transplant for SCID, so the T cells may come from the graft donor.

V is TRBV19 and J is TRBJ2-3; no firm D call. Germline V lookup: CDR1 LNHDA, CDR2 SQIVND (reference sequence). V was clipped by 7 bases and J by 2 bases, with 13 bases between them. The CDR3 length is 14 residues. CDR3 sequence (DNA): TGTGCCAGTAAATCCGGGCAGAACACAGATACGCAGTATTTT. Translating it yields CASKSGQNTDTQYF.

The chain combines TRBV5-1 with TRBJ1-1, with D unclear. V lost 5 bases, J lost 1 base, and 9 bases lay in between. The V gene's germline CDR1 is SGHRS and CDR2 YFSETQ. This CDR3 spans 13 amino acids. CDR3 coding DNA: TGCGCCAGCAGATCTACAGCGAACACTGAAGCTTTCTTT. Amino acid sequence: CASRSTANTEAFF. The variable domain in full, with the rest retrieved from reference TRBV5-1 and TRBJ1-1, is KAGVTQTPRYLIKTRGQQVTLSCSPISGHRSVSWYQQTPGQGLQFLFEYFSETQRNKGNFPGRFSGRQFSNSRSEMNVSTLELGDSALYLCASRSTANTEAFFGQGTRLTVV.

V usage is TRBV5-6 and J usage is TRBJ2-7; D is unresolved. This CDR3 spans 12 amino acids. Deletions cut 1 base from V and 4 bases from J, with 6 bases between. CDR1 is SGHDT and CDR2 is YYEEEE in the germline V gene. The CDR3 nucleotides are TGTGCCAGCAGCTTGTCGAGGTACGAGCAGTACTTC. Its protein is CASSLSRYEQYF.

The chain employs TRBV20-1 and TRBJ2-3, with D perhaps TRBD2 (7 bases). The CDR3 runs to 15 residues. Germline CDR1 is DFQATT and CDR2 is SNEGSKA (reference sequence). V lost 6 bases, J lost 1 base, and 17 bases lay in between. CDR3 sequence (DNA): TGCAGTGCAACCCTTTTGCGGGGGCGCACAGATACGCAGTATTTT. Its protein is CSATLLRGRTDTQYF.

The rearrangement uses TRBV24-1 and TRBJ2-2, with D tentatively TRBD2 (6 bases). The CDR3 has 16 residues. Trimming left V 3 bases short and J 0 bases short, with 10 bases between. Germline CDR1 is KGHDR and CDR2 is SFDVKD. CDR3 amino acids: CATSDMGLTNTGELFF. The CDR3 DNA reads as TGTGCCACCAGTGATATGGGACTCACGAACACCGGGGAGCTGTTTTTT.

The chain couples TRBV7-6 to TRBJ2-7; D is possibly TRBD1 (5 bases). CDR1 and CDR2 from the germline V gene are SGHVS and FNYEAQ. The V and J ends lost 2 bases and 4 bases respectively, with 18 bases between them. This CDR3 has 16 amino acids. CDR3 sequence (DNA): TGTGCCAGCAGCTTATATTTCGGGCAGGGTCTTTACGAGCAGTACTTC. Translation gives CASSLYFGQGLYEQYF.

This clonotype was counted a single time. The rearrangement joins TRBV20-1 to TRBJ2-3; 9 nucleotides line up with TRBD2. Germline-derived CDR1 and CDR2 are DFQATT and SNEGSKA (reference sequence). J gave up 5 bases and V 5 bases, and 2 bases lay outside the gene matches. The CDR3 is 12 residues long. DNA for the CDR3: TGCAGTGCTGCGGGAGGGAGAGATACGCAGTATTTT. It yields the protein CSAAGGRDTQYF.

The chain employs TRBV4-2 and TRBJ2-2; 12 bases agree with TRBD2. Germline V gene data show CDR1 as LGHNA and CDR2 as YNFKEQ. The V and J ends lost 4 bases and 2 bases, in that order; junction bases with no gene match: 5. The CDR3 has 17 residues. CDR3 coding DNA: TGTGCCAGCAGCCCACGACTAGCGGGAGATAACACCGGGGAGCTGTTTTTT. It yields the protein CASSPRLAGDNTGELFF.

This clonotype was counted between two and nine times. This chain uses TRBV5-3 with TRBJ2-7; no clear D. TRBV5-3 is identified as an open reading frame with a role that is uncertain. The ends were cut back, 9 bases at V and 7 bases at J, with 26 bases in the middle. This CDR3 contains 15 residues. In nucleotides, the CDR3 is TGTGCCACCTCACAAGAACCCAGGTGGATGGATGAGCAGTACTTC. It specifies CATSQEPRWMDEQYF.